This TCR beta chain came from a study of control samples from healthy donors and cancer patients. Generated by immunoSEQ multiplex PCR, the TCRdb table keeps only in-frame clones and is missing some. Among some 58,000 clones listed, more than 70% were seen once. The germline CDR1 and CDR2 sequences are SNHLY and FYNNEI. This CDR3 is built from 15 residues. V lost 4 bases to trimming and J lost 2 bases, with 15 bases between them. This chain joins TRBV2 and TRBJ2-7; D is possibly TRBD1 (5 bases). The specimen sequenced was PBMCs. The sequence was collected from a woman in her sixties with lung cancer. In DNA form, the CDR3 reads TGTGCCAGCAGTGCTTATCAGGACACCGCCTACGAGCAGTACTTC. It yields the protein CASSAYQDTAYEQYF.